These 21 T cell receptor beta chains share one sample of origin, sequenced in a study of T cell responses to AZD1222 COVID-19 vaccine. Produced via immunoSEQ multiplex PCR; TCRdb's table is partial and in-frame only. Of 140,000 to 150,000 clones in the sample, approximately 94% were seen once. The sample was peripheral blood, taken on day 0 of AZD1222 vaccination. The receptors come from an adult in good health.

V and J are TRBV6-6 and TRBJ1-3, with 7 bases matching TRBD1. The length of the CDR3 is 15 residues. Germline lookup yields CDR1 MNHNY and CDR2 SVGAGI (reference sequence). After removal of 5 bases from V and 2 bases from J, the junction contained 6 bases not matched to a gene. CDR3 region: CASSSGTAAGNTIYF. As DNA, the CDR3 is TGTGCCAGCAGTAGTGGGACAGCCGCTGGAAACACCATATATTTT.

The CDR3, as DNA: TGTGCCTGGAGTGATTATAAGGGGCAGGAGACCCAGTACTTC. Its protein product is CAWSDYKGQETQYF. The rearrangement links TRBV30 to TRBJ2-5; the D gene is possibly TRBD1 (5 bases). Germline values: CDR1 GTSNPN, CDR2 SVGIG (reference sequence). The CDR3 extends over 14 amino acids. Trimming stripped 1 base from V and 5 bases from J, with 14 bases between.

This clone was picked up one time. The gene calls are TRBV4-1 and TRBJ2-7, with 8 bases lining up with TRBD1. CDR1 is MGHRA and CDR2 is YSYEKL in the germline V gene. The CDR3 is made up of 16 amino acids. V gave up 4 bases and J gave up 3 bases; unmatched junction bases: 11. CDR3 nucleotide sequence: TGCGCCAGCAGCCCAGGTCCCGGACAGGGATTCTACGAGCAGTACTTC. Its protein is CASSPGPGQGFYEQYF.

The genes are TRBV24-1 and TRBJ2-2, with a tentative D call TRBD2 (6 bases). V lost 9 bases and J lost 5, with 15 bases in between. Germline V CDR1 and CDR2: KGHDR, SFDVKD. This CDR3 spans 14 amino acids. CDR3 in DNA: TGTGCCACCCGGGGACGGGGGTGGACCGGGGAGCTGTTTTTT. This sequence encodes CATRGRGWTGELFF.

The CDR3 nucleotides read TGCGCCAGCAGCCAAGATGGGCGGATTAATGAAAAACTGTTTTTT. The encoded protein is CASSQDGRINEKLFF. V is TRBV4-3 and J is TRBJ1-4; no definite D call. The CDR3 extends over 15 amino acids. V lost 0 bases and J 4 bases, leaving 9 bases between the germline ends. Per germline, CDR1 LGHNA and CDR2 YSLEER.

The chain joins TRBV4-2 to TRBJ2-1; possible D gene TRBD2, 5 bases. The germline V gene encodes CDR1 LGHNA and CDR2 YNFKEQ. The V end was cut by 7 bases, the J end by 4 bases, with 11 bases between. The CDR3 length is 13 residues. CDR3 coding DNA: TGTGCCAGCAATAAGGACTTATACAATGAGCAGTTCTTC. Its protein is CASNKDLYNEQFF.

V gene TRBV5-1 combines with J gene TRBJ1-2; TRBD1 matches 10 bases. Germline loops: CDR1 SGHRS, CDR2 YFSETQ. The CDR3 runs 15 residues. The V segment lost 4 bases and the J segment 6 bases; nucleotides outside the gene matches: 9. DNA of the CDR3: TGCGCCAGCAGCAGGCGGGACAGGGGAGCCGATGGCTACACCTTC. This sequence encodes CASSRRDRGADGYTF.

V is TRBV6-5 and J is TRBJ1-4, with D possibly matching TRBD1 (6 bases). The CDR3 loop spans 14 amino acids. The V and J ends lost 0 bases and 8 bases respectively, with 10 bases between them. Germline V gene lookup returns CDR1 MNHEY and CDR2 SVGAGI. The CDR3 DNA is TGTGCCAGCAGTTACTCGGGGGCGAGGGAAAAACTGTTTTTT. Encoded protein: CASSYSGAREKLFF.

The chain is built from TRBV19 and TRBJ1-2; 7 nucleotides match TRBD1. CDR1 and CDR2 from the germline V gene are LNHDA and SQIVND (reference sequence). The trim removed 6 bases at V and 1 base at J, leaving 8 bases unmatched. This CDR3 has 15 amino acids. CDR3 coding DNA: TGTGCCAGTAGCCGTACCGGGACAGTTAACTATGGCTACACCTTC. Protein product: CASSRTGTVNYGYTF.

The table lists this clone with a count of one. The chain employs TRBV4-3 and TRBJ1-2, with D maybe TRBD1 (5 bases). Germline V gene lookup returns CDR1 LGHNA and CDR2 YSLEER. Between the trimmed V and J ends, which lost 5 bases and 0 bases, there was a span of 16 bases. This CDR3 region has 16 residues. CDR3 residues: CASSRGAQLANYGYTF. The CDR3 DNA reads as TGCGCCAGCAGCAGAGGGGCCCAATTAGCTAACTATGGCTACACCTTC.

The chain has TRBV11-2 and TRBJ1-2, with D maybe TRBD1 (5 bases). Trimming cost V 5 bases and J 8 bases, with 18 bases left between them. This CDR3 is built from 14 residues. CDR1 is SGHAT and CDR2 is FQNNGV in the germline V gene. This chain's CDR3 is CASSPRGEAAGYTF. The CDR3, as DNA: TGTGCCAGCAGCCCCCGGGGGGAGGCTGCCGGCTACACCTTC.

The genes are TRBV6-6 and TRBJ1-6; 7 positions match TRBD1. J gave up 8 bases and V 0 bases, and 7 bases lay outside the gene matches. This CDR3 contains 16 residues. CDR1 is MNHNY and CDR2 is SVGAGI in the germline V gene (reference sequence). The CDR3: CASSYSQGRGDSPLHF. In DNA form, the CDR3 reads TGTGCCAGCAGTTACTCGCAGGGCAGGGGGGATTCACCCCTCCACTTT.

The rearrangement joins TRBV30 to TRBJ1-5; D may be TRBD1 (6 bases). The V and J ends lost 2 bases and 4 bases respectively, with 9 bases between them. Germline V gene lookup returns CDR1 GTSNPN and CDR2 SVGIG (reference sequence). The CDR3 has 13 amino acids. The CDR3 here is CAWSLGANQPQHF. The DNA of the CDR3 is TGTGCCTGGAGTTTGGGGGCGAATCAGCCCCAGCATTTT. Full variable domain (rest looked up from reference TRBV30 and TRBJ1-5): SQTIHQWPATLVQPVGSPLSLECTVEGTSNPNLYWYRQAAGRGLQLLFYSVGIGQISSEVPQNLSASRPQDRQFILSSKKLLLSDSGFYLCAWSLGANQPQHFGDGTRLSIL.

Details on this clone: Other DNA variants within this sample encode the same CDR3. The chain couples TRBV7-9 to TRBJ1-1; D call uncertain. Trimming took off 1 base at V and 5 bases at J, with 2 bases between the two ends. Per germline, CDR1 SEHNR and CDR2 FQNEAQ (reference sequence). CDR3 size: 11 residues. CDR3 protein: CASSLGTEAFF. CDR3 bases: TGTGCCAGCAGCTTAGGGACTGAAGCTTTCTTT.

The chain has TRBV6-5 and TRBJ1-5; tentative D call: TRBD1 (5 bases). The V end was cut by 8 bases, the J end by 3 bases, with 17 bases between. This CDR3 comprises 15 residues. In germline, CDR1 is MNHEY, CDR2 SVGAGI. CDR3 sequence (DNA): TGTGCCAGCGGGTTAATTCAGGGAGCCAATCAGCCCCAGCATTTT. Translation: CASGLIQGANQPQHF.

The rearrangement uses TRBV7-9 and TRBJ1-2; the D gene is possibly TRBD1 (6 bases). Trimming removed 5 bases at V and 5 bases at J, with 12 bases between. CDR1 SEHNR and CDR2 FQNEAQ come from the germline V gene (reference sequence). CDR3 length: 13 residues. This CDR3 is CASSRDIYYGYTF. The CDR3 DNA is TGTGCCAGCAGCCGGGACATATATTATGGCTACACCTTC.

This clone was seen once. The genes are TRBV19 and TRBJ1-2; D is unclear. Germline V gene data show CDR1 as LNHDA and CDR2 as SQIVND (reference sequence). The V end lost 3 bases, the J end lost 12 bases, and 14 bases lay between the germline ends. The CDR3 is 12 amino acids. The DNA for the CDR3 is TGTGCCAGTAGTATCTTAGGAGAGGATAACACCTTC. Protein: CASSILGEDNTF.

The chain combines TRBV5-1 with TRBJ2-3; 9 bases fit TRBD2. V was pared by 1 base and J by 3 bases, with 3 bases of the junction left unmatched. The length of the CDR3 is 15 residues. Germline-derived CDR1 and CDR2 are SGHRS and YFSETQ. The chain's CDR3 is CASSLIAGVTDTQYF. In nucleotides, the CDR3 is TGCGCCAGCAGCTTGATAGCGGGGGTAACAGATACGCAGTATTTT.

The chain combines TRBV19 with TRBJ1-4; D call uncertain. The germline gives CDR1 LNHDA, CDR2 SQIVND (reference sequence). CDR3 length: 11 residues. The V and J ends lost 6 bases and 10 bases respectively, with 9 bases between them. The CDR3 coding sequence is TGTGCCAGTAGCGTCCGTGGAAAACTGTTTTTT. It encodes CASSVRGKLFF.

This clone was observed once. V usage is TRBV30 and J usage is TRBJ1-2; no firm D call. Germline lookup yields CDR1 GTSNPN and CDR2 SVGIG (reference sequence). With 0 bases removed from V and 4 bases from J, the gap between germline ends came to 9 bases. This CDR3 has 13 amino acids. The CDR3 DNA reads TGTGCCTGGAGTGTACCTGTCCTCTATGGCTACACCTTC. It specifies CAWSVPVLYGYTF.

This sequence joins TRBV19 and TRBJ1-5; TRBD1 matches 9 bases. This CDR3 is 14 amino acids long. V dropped 4 bases and J dropped 6; count of bases not matched to a gene: 4. Germline values: CDR1 LNHDA, CDR2 SQIVND (reference sequence). This CDR3 reads CASSTGTGFQPQHF. CDR3 nucleotide sequence: TGTGCCAGTAGTACCGGGACAGGGTTTCAGCCCCAGCATTTT.